Listed below are T cell receptor beta chains from one sample, sequenced in a study of blood T cells in healthy people across ages. TCRdb independently ran MiXCR on the 5' RACE reads; one entry per CDR3 protein. The table lists some 1.5 million distinct CDR3 sequences, roughly 30% of them singletons. Sequenced material: blood. The origin of the receptors is a woman aged 25 to 39 in good health. Each CDR3 is given without its conserved first and last residue.

v_gene	j_gene	CDR3aa
TRBV6-5	TRBJ1-6	ASSYSQGSPLH
TRBV15	TRBJ2-1	ATSRDLGRDLNEQF
TRBV20-1	TRBJ2-3	SARNSDPTDTQY
TRBV7-8	TRBJ1-2	ASSSEDRAYYGYT
TRBV20-1	TRBJ2-1	SARDPLGRHNEQF
TRBV7-9	TRBJ2-5	ASSLSGFATQY
TRBV20-1	TRBJ2-5	SARKTYEETQY
TRBV27	TRBJ2-1	ASGTSGGDNEQF
TRBV18	TRBJ1-1	ASSPNPSNTEAF
TRBV5-1	TRBJ2-5	ASKLTRGGKETQH
TRBV20-1	TRBJ2-3	SARDYQREEDTQY
TRBV10-3	TRBJ2-4	AISELSLLAKNIQY
TRBV7-9	TRBJ2-1	ASSFSGSFGEQF
TRBV20-1	TRBJ2-3	SARDRAGMGTQY
TRBV14	TRBJ2-7	ASSRGQVTYEQY
TRBV20-1	TRBJ1-1	SADRDRTFTEAF
TRBV5-1	TRBJ1-6	ASSLGSLSANSPLH
TRBV4-3	TRBJ2-5	ASSRGTGVYETQY
TRBV5-1	TRBJ1-6	ASTDGLGTYNSPLH
TRBV27	TRBJ1-2	ASSLVLAGGHINYGCT
TRBV12-3/TRBV12-4	TRBJ2-1	TSSSKTSGGNEQF
TRBV12-3/TRBV12-4	TRBJ2-5	ASSHRGRETQY
TRBV2	TRBJ2-3	ASSGERSTDTQY
TRBV12-3/TRBV12-4	TRBJ1-5	ASSFSGVNQPQH
TRBV12-3/TRBV12-4	TRBJ1-2	ASSLRITNYGYT
TRBV20-1	TRBJ2-5	GAAGGQNEQY
TRBV29-1	TRBJ2-5	SVETTQETQY
TRBV29-1	TRBJ2-6	SVAETGANVLT
TRBV27	TRBJ1-5	ASGSGRNQPQH
TRBV7-3	TRBJ2-5	ASSFLAGPGETQY
TRBV2	TRBJ1-1	ASSEESAGEAF
TRBV7-3	TRBJ1-6	ASSSGFGGPLH
TRBV5-1	TRBJ2-3	ASRPLGTDTQY
TRBV27	TRBJ1-2	ASSGEGTGRSGYT
TRBV6-2/TRBV6-3	TRBJ2-7	ASSYLQGDEQY
TRBV6-2/TRBV6-3	TRBJ2-3	ASQPREGRTQY